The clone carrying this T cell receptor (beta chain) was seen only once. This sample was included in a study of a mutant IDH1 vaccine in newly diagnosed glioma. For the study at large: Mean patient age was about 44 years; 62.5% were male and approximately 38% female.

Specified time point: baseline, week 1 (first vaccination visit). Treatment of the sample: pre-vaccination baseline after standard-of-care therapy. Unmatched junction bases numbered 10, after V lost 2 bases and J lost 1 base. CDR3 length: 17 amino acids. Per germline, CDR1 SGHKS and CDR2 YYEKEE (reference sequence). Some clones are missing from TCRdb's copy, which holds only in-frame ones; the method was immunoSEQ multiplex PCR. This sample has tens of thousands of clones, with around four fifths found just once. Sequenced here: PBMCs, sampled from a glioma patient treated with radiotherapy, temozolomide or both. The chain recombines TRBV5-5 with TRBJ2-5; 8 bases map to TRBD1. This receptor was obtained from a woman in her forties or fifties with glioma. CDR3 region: CASSFVPGQEPQETQYF. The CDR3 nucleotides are TGTGCCAGCAGCTTTGTACCGGGACAGGAACCCCAAGAGACCCAGTACTTC.